This T cell receptor beta chain was found in a study of regulatory T cells in long-lasting Graves disease. For TCR beta, libraries came from iRepertoire HTBI primers and Arm-PCR of CDR3 regions. TCRdb recomputed calls from the multiplex PCR reads with MiXCR, one row per CDR3 protein. The table shows fewer than 550,000 distinct CDR3 sequences, with 16% occurring only once. This clonotype was counted a single time. Time point of the sample: newly diagnosed GD, antithyroid drugs for less than 3 months. RNA extracted from PBMCs served as the sequencing template. Per the germline V gene, CDR1 is MNHNY and CDR2 is SVGAGI (reference sequence). Trimming left V 0 bases short and J 7 bases short, with 16 bases between. The CDR3 consists of 17 residues. In addition, the sample was reused for a study of T cells in Graves' hyperthyroidism and ophthalmopathy.

Sample: peripheral blood mononuclear cells (PBMCs), taken at new diagnosis, from a patient treated with antithyroid drugs. This sequence originates from a woman aged 18-29 years with Graves disease. This sequence joins TRBV6-6 and TRBJ1-6; D is possibly TRBD1 (6 bases). The CDR3 DNA is TGTGCCAGCAGTTACTCGCCCCAGGGGCTGAGGAATTCACCCCTCCACTTT. This codes for CASSYSPQGLRNSPLHF.